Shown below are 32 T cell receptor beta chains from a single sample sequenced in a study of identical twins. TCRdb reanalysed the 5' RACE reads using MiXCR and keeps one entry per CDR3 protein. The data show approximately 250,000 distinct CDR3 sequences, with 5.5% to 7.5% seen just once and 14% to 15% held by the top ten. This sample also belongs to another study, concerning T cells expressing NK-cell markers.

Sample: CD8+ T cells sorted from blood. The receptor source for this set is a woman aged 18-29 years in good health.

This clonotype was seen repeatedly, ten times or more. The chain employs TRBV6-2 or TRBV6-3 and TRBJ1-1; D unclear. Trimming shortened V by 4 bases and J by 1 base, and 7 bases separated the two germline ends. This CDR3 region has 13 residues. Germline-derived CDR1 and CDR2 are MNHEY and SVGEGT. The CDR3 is CASSFHPNTEAFF. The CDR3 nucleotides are TGTGCCAGCAGTTTTCATCCGAACACTGAAGCTTTCTTT.

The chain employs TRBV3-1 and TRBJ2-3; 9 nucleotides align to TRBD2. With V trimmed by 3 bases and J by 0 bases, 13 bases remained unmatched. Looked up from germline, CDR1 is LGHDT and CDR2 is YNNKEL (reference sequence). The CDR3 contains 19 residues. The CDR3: CASSHQWSSGTPSTDTQYF. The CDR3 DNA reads TGTGCCAGCAGCCACCAGTGGTCTAGCGGGACCCCTAGCACAGATACGCAGTATTTT.

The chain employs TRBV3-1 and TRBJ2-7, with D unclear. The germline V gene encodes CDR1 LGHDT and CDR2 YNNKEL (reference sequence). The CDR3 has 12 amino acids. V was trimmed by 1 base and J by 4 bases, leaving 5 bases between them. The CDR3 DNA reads TGTGCCAGCAGCCAAGCTGGATACGAGCAGTACTTC. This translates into CASSQAGYEQYF.

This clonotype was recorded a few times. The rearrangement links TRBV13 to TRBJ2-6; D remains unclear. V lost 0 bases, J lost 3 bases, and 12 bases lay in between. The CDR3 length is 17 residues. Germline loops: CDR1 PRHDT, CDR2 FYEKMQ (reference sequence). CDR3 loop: CASSLGTFVGGANVLTF. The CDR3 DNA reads TGTGCCAGCAGCTTAGGAACCTTTGTAGGTGGGGCCAACGTCCTGACTTTC.

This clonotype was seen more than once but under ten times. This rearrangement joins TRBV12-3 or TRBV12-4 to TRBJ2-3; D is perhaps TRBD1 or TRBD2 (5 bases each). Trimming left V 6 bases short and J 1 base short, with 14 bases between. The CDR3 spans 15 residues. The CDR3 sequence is CASRKEGSRTDTQYF. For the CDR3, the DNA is TGTGCCAGCAGAAAAGAGGGGTCCCGCACAGATACGCAGTATTTT.

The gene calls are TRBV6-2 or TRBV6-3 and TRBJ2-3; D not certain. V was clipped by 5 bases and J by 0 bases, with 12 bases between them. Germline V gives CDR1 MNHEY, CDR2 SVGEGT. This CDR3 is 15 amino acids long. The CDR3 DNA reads TGTGCCAGCAGTCTCCCAGCAGCTAGCACAGATACGCAGTATTTT. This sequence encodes CASSLPAASTDTQYF.

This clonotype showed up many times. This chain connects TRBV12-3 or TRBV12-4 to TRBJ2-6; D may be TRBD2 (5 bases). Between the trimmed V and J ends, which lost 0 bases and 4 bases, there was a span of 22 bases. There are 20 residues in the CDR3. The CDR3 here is CASSLALRGIASGGANVLTF. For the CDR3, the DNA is TGTGCCAGCAGTTTAGCGCTCCGGGGAATAGCTTCGGGAGGGGCCAACGTCCTGACTTTC.

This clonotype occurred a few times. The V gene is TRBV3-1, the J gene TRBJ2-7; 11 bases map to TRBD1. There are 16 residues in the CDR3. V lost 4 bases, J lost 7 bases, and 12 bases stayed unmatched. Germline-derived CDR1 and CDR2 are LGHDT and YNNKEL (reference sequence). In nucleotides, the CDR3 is TGTGCCAGCAGCCTTGGCCCGGGACAGGGGGAGGGTGAGCAGTACTTC. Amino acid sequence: CASSLGPGQGEGEQYF.

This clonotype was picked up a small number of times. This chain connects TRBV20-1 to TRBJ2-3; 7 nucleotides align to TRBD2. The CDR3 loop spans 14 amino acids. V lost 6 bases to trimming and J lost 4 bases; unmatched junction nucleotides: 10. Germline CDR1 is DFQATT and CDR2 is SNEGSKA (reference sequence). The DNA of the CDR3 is TGCAGTGCCTCACCCGGGACTAACCCAGATACGCAGTATTTT. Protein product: CSASPGTNPDTQYF.

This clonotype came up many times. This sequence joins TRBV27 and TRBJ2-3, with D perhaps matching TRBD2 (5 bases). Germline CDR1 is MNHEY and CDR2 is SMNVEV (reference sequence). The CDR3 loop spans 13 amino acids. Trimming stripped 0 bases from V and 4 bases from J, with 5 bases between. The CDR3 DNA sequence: TGTGCCAGCAGTTTATCGAGGGCAGATACGCAGTATTTT. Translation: CASSLSRADTQYF.

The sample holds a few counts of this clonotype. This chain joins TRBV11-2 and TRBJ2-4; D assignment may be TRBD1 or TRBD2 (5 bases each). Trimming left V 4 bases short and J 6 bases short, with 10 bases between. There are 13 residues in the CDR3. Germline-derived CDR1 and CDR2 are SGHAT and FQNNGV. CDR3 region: CASSSGRGNIQYF. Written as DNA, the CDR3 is TGTGCCAGCAGCTCGGGACGGGGAAACATTCAGTACTTC.

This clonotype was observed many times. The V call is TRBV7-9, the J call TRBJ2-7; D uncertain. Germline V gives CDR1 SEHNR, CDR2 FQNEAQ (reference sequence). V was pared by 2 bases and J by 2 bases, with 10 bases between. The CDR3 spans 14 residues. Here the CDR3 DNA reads TGTGCCAGCAGCTTATCCCGGCTACCCTACGAGCAGTACTTC. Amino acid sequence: CASSLSRLPYEQYF. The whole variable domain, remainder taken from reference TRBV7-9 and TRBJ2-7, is DTGVSQNPRHKITKRGQNVTFRCDPISEHNRLYWYRQTLGQGPEFLTYFQNEAQLEKSRLLSDRFSAERPKGSFSTLEIQRTEQGDSAMYLCASSLSRLPYEQYFGPGTRLTVT.

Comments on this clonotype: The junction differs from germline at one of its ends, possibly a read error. CDR3 nucleotide sequence: TGCAGCGTGGAAGACTACGAGCAGTACTTC. As protein: CSVEDYEQYF. The chain combines TRBV29-1 with TRBJ2-7; D uncertain. Germline CDR1 SQVTM, CDR2 ANQGSEA. CDR3 length equals 10 residues.

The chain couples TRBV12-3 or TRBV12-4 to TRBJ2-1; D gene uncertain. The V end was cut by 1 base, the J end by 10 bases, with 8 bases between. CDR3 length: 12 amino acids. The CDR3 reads CASSLVRREQFF. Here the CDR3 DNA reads TGTGCCAGCAGTTTAGTTCGACGGGAGCAGTTCTTC.

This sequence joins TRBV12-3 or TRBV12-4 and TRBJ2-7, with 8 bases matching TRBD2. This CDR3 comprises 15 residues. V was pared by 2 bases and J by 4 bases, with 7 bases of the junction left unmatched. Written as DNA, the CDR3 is TGTGCCAGCAGTTTATCCCCTAGCGGGTTTTACGAGCAGTACTTC. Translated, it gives CASSLSPSGFYEQYF.

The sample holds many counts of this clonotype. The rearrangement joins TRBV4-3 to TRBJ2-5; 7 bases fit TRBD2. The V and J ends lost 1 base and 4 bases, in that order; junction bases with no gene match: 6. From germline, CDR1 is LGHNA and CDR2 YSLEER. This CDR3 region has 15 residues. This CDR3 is CASSQVIGLGETQYF. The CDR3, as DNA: TGCGCCAGCAGCCAAGTAATAGGACTAGGAGAGACCCAGTACTTC.

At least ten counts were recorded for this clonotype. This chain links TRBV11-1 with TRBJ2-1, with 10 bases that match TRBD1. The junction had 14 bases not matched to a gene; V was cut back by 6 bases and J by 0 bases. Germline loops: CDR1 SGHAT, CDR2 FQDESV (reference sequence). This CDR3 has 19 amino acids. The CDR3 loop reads CASRPDFGDRGSSYNEQFF. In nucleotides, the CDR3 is TGTGCCAGCAGACCCGACTTCGGGGACAGGGGTTCCTCCTACAATGAGCAGTTCTTC.

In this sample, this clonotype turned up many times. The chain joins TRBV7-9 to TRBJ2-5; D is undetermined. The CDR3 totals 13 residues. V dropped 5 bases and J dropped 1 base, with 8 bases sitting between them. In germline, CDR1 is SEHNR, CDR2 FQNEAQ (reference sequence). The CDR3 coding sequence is TGTGCCAGCAGCAGCGAGATCCAAGAGACCCAGTACTTC. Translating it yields CASSSEIQETQYF.

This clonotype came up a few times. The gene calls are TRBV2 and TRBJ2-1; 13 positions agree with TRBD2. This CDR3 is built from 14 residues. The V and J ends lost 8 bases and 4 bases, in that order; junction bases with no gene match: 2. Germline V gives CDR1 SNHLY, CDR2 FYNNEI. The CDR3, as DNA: TGTGCCAGCGTGACTAGCGGGGGGTACAATGAGCAGTTCTTC. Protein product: CASVTSGGYNEQFF.

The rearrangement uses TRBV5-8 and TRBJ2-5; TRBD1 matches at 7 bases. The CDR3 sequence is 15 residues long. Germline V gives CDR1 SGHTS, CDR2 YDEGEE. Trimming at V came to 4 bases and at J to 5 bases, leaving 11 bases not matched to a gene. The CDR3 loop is CASSRTTLQGETQYF. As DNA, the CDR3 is TGTGCCAGCAGCCGGACAACCTTACAGGGGGAGACCCAGTACTTC.

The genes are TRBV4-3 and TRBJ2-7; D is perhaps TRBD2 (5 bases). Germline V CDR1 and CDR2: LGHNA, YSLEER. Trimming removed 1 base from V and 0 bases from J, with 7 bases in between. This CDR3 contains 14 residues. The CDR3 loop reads CASSQGTYSYEQYF. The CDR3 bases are TGCGCCAGCAGCCAAGGGACTTACTCCTACGAGCAGTACTTC.

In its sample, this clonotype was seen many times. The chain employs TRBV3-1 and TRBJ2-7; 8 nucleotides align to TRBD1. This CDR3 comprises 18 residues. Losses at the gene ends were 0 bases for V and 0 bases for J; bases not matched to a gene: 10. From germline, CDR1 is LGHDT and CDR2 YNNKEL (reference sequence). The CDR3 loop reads CASSQESGNGTGSYEQYF. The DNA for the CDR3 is TGTGCCAGCAGCCAAGAAAGTGGGAACGGGACAGGCTCCTACGAGCAGTACTTC.

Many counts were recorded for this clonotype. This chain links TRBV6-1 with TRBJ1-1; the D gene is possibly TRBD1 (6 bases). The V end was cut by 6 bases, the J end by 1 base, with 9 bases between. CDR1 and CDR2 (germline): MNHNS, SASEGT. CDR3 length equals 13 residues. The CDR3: CASRRGQNTEAFF. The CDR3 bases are TGTGCCAGCAGGCGGGGACAGAACACTGAAGCTTTCTTT.

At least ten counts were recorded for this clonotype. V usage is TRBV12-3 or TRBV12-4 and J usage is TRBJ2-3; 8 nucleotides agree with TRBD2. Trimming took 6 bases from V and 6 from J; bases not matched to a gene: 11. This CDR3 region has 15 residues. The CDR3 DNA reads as TGTGCCAGCAGCTCTCCGGGACTAGTTGGGGATACGCAGTATTTT. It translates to CASSSPGLVGDTQYF.

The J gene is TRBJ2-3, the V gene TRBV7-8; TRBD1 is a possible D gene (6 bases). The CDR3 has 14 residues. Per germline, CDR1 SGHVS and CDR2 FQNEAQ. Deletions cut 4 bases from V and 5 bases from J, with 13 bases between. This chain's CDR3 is CASSWGPIKDTQYF. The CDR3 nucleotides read TGTGCCAGCAGCTGGGGGCCAATAAAAGATACGCAGTATTTT.

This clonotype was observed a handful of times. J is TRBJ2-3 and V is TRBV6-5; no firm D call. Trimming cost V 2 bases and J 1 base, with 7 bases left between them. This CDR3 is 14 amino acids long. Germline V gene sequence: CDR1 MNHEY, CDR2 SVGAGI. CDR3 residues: CASSYQLRTDTQYF. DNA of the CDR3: TGTGCCAGCAGTTACCAACTACGCACAGATACGCAGTATTTT.

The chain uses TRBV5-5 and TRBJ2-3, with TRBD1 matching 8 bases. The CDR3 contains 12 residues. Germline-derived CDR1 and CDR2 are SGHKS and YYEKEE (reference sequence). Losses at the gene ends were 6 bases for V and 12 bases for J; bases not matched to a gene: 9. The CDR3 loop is CASNEDRAYQYF. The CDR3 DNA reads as TGTGCCAGCAACGAGGACAGGGCGTATCAGTATTTT. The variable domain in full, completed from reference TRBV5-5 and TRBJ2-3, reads DAGVTQSPTHLIKTRGQQVTLRCSPISGHKSVSWYQQVLGQGPQFIFQYYEKEERGRGNFPDRFSARQFPNYSSELNVNALLLGDSALYLCASNEDRAYQYFGPGTRLTVL.

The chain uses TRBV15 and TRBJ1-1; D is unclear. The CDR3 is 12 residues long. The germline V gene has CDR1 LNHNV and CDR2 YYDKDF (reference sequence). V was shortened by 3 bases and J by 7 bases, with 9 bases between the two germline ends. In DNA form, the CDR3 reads TGTGCCACCAGCAGCTGGACGCGTGAAGCTTTCTTT. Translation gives CATSSWTREAFF.

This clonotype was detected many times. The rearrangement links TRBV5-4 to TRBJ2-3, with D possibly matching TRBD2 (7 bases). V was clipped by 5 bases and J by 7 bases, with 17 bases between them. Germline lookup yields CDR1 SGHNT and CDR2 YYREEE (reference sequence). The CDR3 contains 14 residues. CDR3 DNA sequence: TGTGCCAGCAGAATGGGGGGGGGCTTGAATACGCAGTATTTT. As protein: CASRMGGGLNTQYF.

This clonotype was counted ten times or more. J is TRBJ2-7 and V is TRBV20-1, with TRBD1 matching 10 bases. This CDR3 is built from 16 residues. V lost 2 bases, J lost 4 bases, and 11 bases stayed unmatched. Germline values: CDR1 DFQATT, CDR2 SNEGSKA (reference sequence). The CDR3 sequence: CSARKRDRGPQYEQYF. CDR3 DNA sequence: TGCAGTGCTAGAAAAAGGGACAGGGGCCCCCAATACGAGCAGTACTTC.

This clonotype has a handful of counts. The DNA of the CDR3 is TGTGCCAGCAGCTACTCCGGACAGGGCTACGAGCAGTACTTC. It codes for CASSYSGQGYEQYF. V is TRBV7-8 and J is TRBJ2-7, with 8 nucleotides matching TRBD1. Trimming at V came to 4 bases and at J to 3 bases, leaving 5 bases not matched to a gene. The CDR3 contains 14 residues. Germline V gene data show CDR1 as SGHVS and CDR2 as FQNEAQ.

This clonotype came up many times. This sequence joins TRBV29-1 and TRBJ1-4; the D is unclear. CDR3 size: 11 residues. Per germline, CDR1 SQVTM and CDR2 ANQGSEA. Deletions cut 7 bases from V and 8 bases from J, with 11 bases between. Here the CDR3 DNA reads TGCAGCGCCTCTTCGAGGGAAAAACTGTTTTTT. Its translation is CSASSREKLFF.